This T cell receptor (beta chain) was captured by sequencing in a study of blood T cell repertoires in COVID-19. About the study: Sites in the United States, Italy and Spain provided acute and convalescent COVID-19 samples. From T cells, B-cell-depleted T cells, or PBMCs came the material, which was cDNA or gDNA.

As handled by the study authors: Nucleated cell counts were estimated from reference gene primer amplification. The table came from immunoSEQ multiplex PCR; TCRdb's copy has only in-frame clones and leaves some out. That table furnishes V, J and clone size, whereas the DNA furnished D and trimming. Of around 370,000 clones listed, roughly 90% are singletons. This receptor was taken from a man aged 18 to 30 with active or convalescent COVID-19. Sequencing input: peripheral blood.

Here the CDR3 reads CASSQDPRGRSNQPQHF. The CDR3 nucleotides read TGTGCCAGCAGCCAAGATCCCAGGGGGCGAAGCAATCAGCCCCAGCATTTT. J is TRBJ1-5 and V is TRBV3-1 (or the pseudogene TRBV3-2); 8 positions agree with TRBD1. V shed 0 bases and J 1 base; nucleotides not matched to a gene: 5. The CDR3 consists of 17 residues. Germline V gene sequence: CDR1 LGHDT, CDR2 YNNKEL (reference sequence).